The TCR beta chain described here comes from a study of OX40 agonist ivuxolimab in advanced cancers. Data came from immunoSEQ multiplex PCR; TCRdb stores just in-frame clones and leaves some out. The profile shows 77,000 or so clones, 90% of them singletons. Study outcomes and limitations: Not determined was the antigen specificity of the expanded peripheral T cells. CD8+ T cells (on average) carried more expanded clones than CD4+ T cells. At 0.1 to 3.0 mg/kg, clonal expansion of CD4+ and CD8+ blood T cells had occurred by week 6.

V dropped 3 bases and J dropped 0 bases, with 7 bases sitting between them. The CDR3 spans 14 residues. Germline V gene data show CDR1 as KGHSH and CDR2 as LQKENI. This clone was recorded once. Its antigen is unidentified. Other nucleotide sequences from this sample produce the same CDR3. This TCR came from an adult with an advanced solid tumor such as melanoma, head and neck, liver or kidney cancer. The material was CD4+ or CD8+ T cells sorted from blood, obtained in a trial of the OX40 agonist ivuxolimab. The genes are TRBV18 and TRBJ2-3, with D unclear. CDR3 region: CASSPPTSTDTQYF. In DNA, the CDR3 is TGTGCCAGCTCACCCCCGACGAGCACAGATACGCAGTATTTT.